This section outlines one TCR beta chain sequence together with its context. What it binds is not known. The data are from a study of cytomegalovirus exposure and HLA in healthy donors. The wider study: Samples from HLA-typed donors yielded 65 million to 90 million unique TCRs in an early data release.

The study ran its PCR with 60 Vbeta and 13 Jbeta primers. Clones were sequenced by immunoSEQ multiplex PCR, and TCRdb holds only the in-frame ones, with some missing. The sample includes 100,000 to 150,000 clones, 75% to 80% seen only once; the top ten take approximately 0.9%. Overall study findings and caveats: DRB1 had the most TCR associations and HLA-C the fewest, a later analysis found, with rates varying by HLA locus. As a later analysis showed, a missense DCLRE1C variant was linked to trimming of TCR beta V- and J-genes.

The length of the CDR3 is 15 residues. Germline lookup yields CDR1 WSHSY and CDR2 SAAADI. J was trimmed by 4 bases and V by 6 bases; bases with no gene match: 9. Sequenced material: PBMCs. The rearrangement joins TRBV10-2 to TRBJ1-1; 9 bases fit TRBD1. This TCR was sampled from a woman in her sixties or seventies in good health and CMV-seronegative. CDR3 coding DNA: TGCGCCAGCAGCCTGGGACAGGGAGGTCCCACTGAAGCTTTCTTT. This codes for CASSLGQGGPTEAFF.